The present TCR beta chain was sequenced within a study of blood T cell repertoires in COVID-19. At the level of the study: Material from acute and convalescent COVID-19 was sourced from the United States, Italy and Spain. Sample material is recorded as cDNA or gDNA derived from T cells, B-cell-depleted T cells, or PBMCs.

Original handling: Reference gene primer amplification in the assay estimated nucleated cell counts. TCRdb's table, derived via immunoSEQ multiplex PCR, lists solely in-frame clones and lacks some. The V and J calls and clone size are taken from that table; D and trimming were inferred from the DNA. This table holds over 400,000 clones, roughly 88% found once. Per germline, CDR1 SNHLY and CDR2 FYNNEI. This CDR3 spans 16 amino acids. Trimming left V 7 bases short and J 6 bases short, with 25 bases between. Sequencing was performed on peripheral blood. This TCR derives from a woman aged 25 to 39 with active or convalescent COVID-19. The rearrangement links TRBV2 to TRBJ2-7; perhaps TRBD2 as D (5 bases). This CDR3 is CASTTRRAPEGPEQYF. The CDR3 coding sequence is TGTGCCAGCACCACCCGCCGGGCCCCAGAGGGTCCCGAGCAGTACTTC. The whole variable domain, remainder taken from reference TRBV2 and TRBJ2-7, is EPEVTQTPSHQVTQMGQEVILRCVPISNHLYFYWYRQILGQKVEFLVSFYNNEISEKSEIFDDQFSVERPDGSNFTLKIRSTKLEDSAMYFCASTTRRAPEGPEQYFGPGTRLTVT.